This T cell receptor beta chain was recorded in a study of T cell changes during pregnancy in multiple sclerosis. V lost 0 bases, J lost 3 bases, and 9 bases lay in between. The CDR3 is 13 residues long. Germline values: CDR1 GTSNPN, CDR2 SVGIG (reference sequence). This clone was detected only once. The repertoire was sequenced with immunoSEQ multiplex PCR; TCRdb's copy has only in-frame clones and lacks some. The sample carries some 97,000 clones, around nine tenths recorded once. The specimen was peripheral blood, collected in the second trimester of pregnancy. This clonotype originated in a female donor with multiple sclerosis, enrolled in a pregnancy study. This chain joins TRBV30 and TRBJ2-7; TRBD2 is a possible D gene (5 bases). The CDR3 sequence is CAWSVARGYEQYF. CDR3 DNA sequence: TGTGCCTGGAGTGTAGCTCGGGGCTACGAGCAGTACTTC.